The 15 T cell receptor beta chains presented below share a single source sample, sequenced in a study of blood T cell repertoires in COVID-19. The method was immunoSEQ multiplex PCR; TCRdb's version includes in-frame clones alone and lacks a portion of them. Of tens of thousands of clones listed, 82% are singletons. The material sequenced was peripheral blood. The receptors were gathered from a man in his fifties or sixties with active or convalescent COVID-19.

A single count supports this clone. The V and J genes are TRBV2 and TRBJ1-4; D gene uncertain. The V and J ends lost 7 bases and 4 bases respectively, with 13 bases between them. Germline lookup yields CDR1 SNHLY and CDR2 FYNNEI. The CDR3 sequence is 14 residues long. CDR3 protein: CASKVSGINEKLFF. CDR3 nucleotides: TGTGCCAGCAAGGTGTCGGGGATTAATGAAAAACTGTTTTTT.

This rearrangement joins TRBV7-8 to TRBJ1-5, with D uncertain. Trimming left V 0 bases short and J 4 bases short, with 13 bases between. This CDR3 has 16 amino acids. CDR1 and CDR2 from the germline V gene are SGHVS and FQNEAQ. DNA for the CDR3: TGTGCCAGCAGCTTAGCCGGAACGGGTTATAATCAGCCCCAGCATTTT. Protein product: CASSLAGTGYNQPQHF.

This CDR3 reads CATSGGDRGDEKLFF. The CDR3 bases are TGTGCCACCAGCGGAGGGGACAGGGGGGATGAAAAACTGTTTTTT. The rearrangement joins TRBV15 to TRBJ1-4, with 11 nucleotides matching TRBD1. Germline assignment: CDR1 LNHNV and CDR2 YYDKDF (reference sequence). Unmatched junction bases numbered 5, after V lost 5 bases and J lost 6 bases. The CDR3 consists of 15 residues.

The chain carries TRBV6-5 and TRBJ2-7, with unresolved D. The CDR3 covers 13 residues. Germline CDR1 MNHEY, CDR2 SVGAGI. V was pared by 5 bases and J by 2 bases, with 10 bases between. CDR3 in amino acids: CASSQQPPYEQYV. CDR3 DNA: TGTGCCAGCAGTCAACAGCCTCCCTACGAGCAGTACGTC.

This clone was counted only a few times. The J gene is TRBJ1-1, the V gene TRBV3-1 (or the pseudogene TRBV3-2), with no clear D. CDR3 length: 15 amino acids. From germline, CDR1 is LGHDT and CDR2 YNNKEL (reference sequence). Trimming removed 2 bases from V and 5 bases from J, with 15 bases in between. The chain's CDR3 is CASSQLANGGTEAFF. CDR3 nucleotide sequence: TGTGCCAGCAGCCAACTAGCGAATGGTGGGACTGAAGCTTTCTTT.

The CDR3 loop reads CASSLAGTGGITYEQYV. CDR3 nucleotides: TGTGCCAGCAGTCTCGCGGGGACAGGGGGAATAACCTACGAGCAGTACGTC. This chain links TRBV7-9 with TRBJ2-7; TRBD1 agrees at 11 bases. Germline V gene sequence: CDR1 SEHNR, CDR2 FQNEAQ (reference sequence). There are 17 residues in the CDR3. After removal of 6 bases from V and 2 bases from J, the junction contained 12 bases not matched to a gene.

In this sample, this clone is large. CDR3: CASNYGETDTQYF. The CDR3 DNA is TGTGCCAGCAACTACGGGGAGACAGATACGCAGTATTTT. The chain carries TRBV12-3 or TRBV12-4 and TRBJ2-3; D may be TRBD2 (5 bases). This CDR3 spans 13 amino acids. The V end lost 7 bases, the J end lost 3 bases, and 11 bases lay between the germline ends.

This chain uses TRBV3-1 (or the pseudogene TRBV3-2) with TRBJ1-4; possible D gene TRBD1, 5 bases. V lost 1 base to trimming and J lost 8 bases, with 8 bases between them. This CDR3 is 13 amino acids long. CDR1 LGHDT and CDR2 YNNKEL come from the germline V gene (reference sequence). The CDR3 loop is CASSQVRGEKLFF. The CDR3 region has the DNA TGTGCCAGCAGCCAAGTAAGGGGAGAAAAACTGTTTTTT.

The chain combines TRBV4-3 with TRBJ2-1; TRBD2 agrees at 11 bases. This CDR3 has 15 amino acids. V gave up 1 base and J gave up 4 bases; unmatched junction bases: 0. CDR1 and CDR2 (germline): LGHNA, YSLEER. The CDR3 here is CASSQASGGYNEQFF. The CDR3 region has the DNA TGCGCCAGCAGCCAAGCTAGCGGGGGGTACAATGAGCAGTTCTTC.

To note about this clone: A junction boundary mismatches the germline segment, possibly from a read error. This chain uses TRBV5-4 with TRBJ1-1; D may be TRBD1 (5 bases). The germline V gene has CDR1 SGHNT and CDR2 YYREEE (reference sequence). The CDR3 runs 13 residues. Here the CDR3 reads CASNLAGTQGAFF. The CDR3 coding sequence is TGTGCCAGCAACTTGGCAGGCACTCAGGGAGCTTTCTTT. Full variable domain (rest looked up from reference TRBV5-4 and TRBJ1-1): ETGVTQSPTHLIKTRGQQVTLRCSSQSGHNTVSWYQQALGQGPQFIFQYYREEENGRGNFPPRFSGLQFPNYSSELNVNALELDDSALYLCASNLAGTQGAFFGQGTRLTVV.

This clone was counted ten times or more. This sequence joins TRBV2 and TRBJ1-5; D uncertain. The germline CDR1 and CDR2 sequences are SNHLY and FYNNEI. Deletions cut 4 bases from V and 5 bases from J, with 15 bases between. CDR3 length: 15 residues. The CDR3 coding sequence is TGTGCCAGCAGTGGGTCGGGGAACCCCTATCAGCCCCAGCATTTT. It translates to CASSGSGNPYQPQHF.

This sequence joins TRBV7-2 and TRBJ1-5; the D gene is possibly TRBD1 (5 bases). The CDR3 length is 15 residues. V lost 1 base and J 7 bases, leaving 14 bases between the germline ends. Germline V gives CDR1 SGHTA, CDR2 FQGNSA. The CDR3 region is CASSLGGRVEQPQHF. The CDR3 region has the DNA TGTGCCAGCAGCTTAGGGGGGAGGGTAGAACAGCCCCAGCATTTT. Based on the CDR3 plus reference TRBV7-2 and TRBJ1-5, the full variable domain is GAGVSQSPSNKVTEKGKDVELRCDPISGHTALYWYRQSLGQGLEFLIYFQGNSAPDKSGLPSDRFSAERTGGSVSTLTIQRTQQEDSAVYLCASSLGGRVEQPQHFGDGTRLSIL.

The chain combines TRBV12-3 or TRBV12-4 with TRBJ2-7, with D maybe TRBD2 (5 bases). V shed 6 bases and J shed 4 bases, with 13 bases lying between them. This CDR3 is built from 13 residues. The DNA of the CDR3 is TGTGCCAGCAGCCCCGGGGAAATATACGAGCAGTACTTC. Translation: CASSPGEIYEQYF.

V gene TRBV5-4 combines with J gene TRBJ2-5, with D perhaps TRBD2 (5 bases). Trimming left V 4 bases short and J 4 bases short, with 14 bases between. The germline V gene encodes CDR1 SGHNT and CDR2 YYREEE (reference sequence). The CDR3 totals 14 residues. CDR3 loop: CASSGRAGTETQYF. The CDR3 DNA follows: TGTGCCAGCAGCGGGCGGGCGGGTACAGAGACCCAGTACTTC.

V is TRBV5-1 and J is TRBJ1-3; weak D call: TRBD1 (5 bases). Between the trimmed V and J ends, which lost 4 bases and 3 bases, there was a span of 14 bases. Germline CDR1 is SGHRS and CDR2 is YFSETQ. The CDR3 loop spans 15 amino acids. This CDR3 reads CASSPLGQGGNTIYF. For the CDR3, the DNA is TGCGCCAGCAGCCCCCTCGGGCAGGGTGGAAACACCATATATTTT. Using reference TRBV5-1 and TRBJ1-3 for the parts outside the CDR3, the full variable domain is KAGVTQTPRYLIKTRGQQVTLSCSPISGHRSVSWYQQTPGQGLQFLFEYFSETQRNKGNFPGRFSGRQFSNSRSEMNVSTLELGDSALYLCASSPLGQGGNTIYFGEGSWLTVV.